This TCR beta chain emerged from a study of identical twins. TCRdb re-called the 5' RACE reads through MiXCR, storing one row per CDR3 protein. The data show about 260,000 distinct CDR3 sequences, 5.5% to 7% seen once. CDR1 and CDR2 (germline): SGHTA, FQGNSA. The CDR3 spans 15 residues. Trimming left V 0 bases short and J 4 bases short, with 10 bases between. This sample also belongs to another study, concerning yellow fever vaccine responses in identical twins.

The rearrangement links TRBV7-2 to TRBJ1-5; D is uncertain. The sequence was collected from a woman between 18 and 29 years old in good health. The sequencing input was memory (CD45RO+) T cells sorted from blood. The chain's CDR3 is CASSLAAGINQPQHF. The CDR3 DNA is TGTGCCAGCAGCTTAGCGGCGGGTATAAATCAGCCCCAGCATTTT.